This TCR beta chain originates from a study of blood T cells in healthy people across ages. General study findings and limits: Older individuals had lower TCR beta diversity per million T cells (the decline was roughly linear).

There are a few counts of this clonotype. Its target is unknown. The use of a sample-barcoded 5' primer and a J-beta primer mix characterized a second PCR of roughly 7 to 11 cycles. Each cDNA molecule, via a template-switch adaptor with 12 random nucleotides, was tagged. TCRdb reanalysed the 5' RACE reads using MiXCR and keeps one entry per CDR3 protein. This sample has some 1.7 million distinct CDR3 sequences; about 28% occur once, and the top ten carry over 7%. The source of this sequence is a woman aged 25 to 39 in good health. Sequencing was performed on blood.

CDR3 DNA sequence: TGCAGTGCTTTTAATCTTCGGGGCTCCAAGAAGACCCAGTACTTC. This translates into CSAFNLRGSKKTQYF. The rearrangement uses TRBV20-1 and TRBJ2-5, with D perhaps given as TRBD1 or TRBD2 (5 bases each). This CDR3 comprises 15 residues. V lost 5 bases and J lost 6, with 22 bases in between. CDR1 DFQATT and CDR2 SNEGSKA come from the germline V gene (reference sequence).